Presented here are 14 T cell receptor beta chains from one specimen sequenced in a study of blood T cell repertoires in COVID-19. Data came from immunoSEQ multiplex PCR; TCRdb stores just in-frame clones and leaves some out. Of approximately 250,000 clones in the sample, almost 85% were seen once. What was sequenced was PBMCs or T cells enriched from blood (not recorded which). The receptors here all came from a woman aged 50 to 60 with acute COVID-19.

This chain connects TRBV28 to TRBJ1-2; D is ambiguous. Per the germline V gene, CDR1 is MDHEN and CDR2 is SYDVKM. The V and J ends lost 5 bases and 4 bases respectively, with 17 bases between them. This CDR3 region has 15 residues. CDR3 in amino acids: CASSPGPNAGYGYTF. Written as DNA, the CDR3 is TGTGCCAGCAGTCCGGGCCCTAACGCGGGCTATGGCTACACCTTC.

The chain has TRBV18 and TRBJ2-7, with unresolved D. The germline V gene has CDR1 KGHSH and CDR2 LQKENI. The CDR3 consists of 11 residues. V lost 5 bases to trimming and J lost 3 bases, with 5 bases between them. The CDR3 nucleotides read TGTGCCAGCTCAACAAACTACGAGCAGTACTTC. It is translated as CASSTNYEQYF.

The chain carries TRBV7-2 and TRBJ2-7, with TRBD2 as a possible D gene (6 bases). CDR1 is SGHTA and CDR2 is FQGNSA in the germline V gene. V shed 3 bases and J shed 3 bases, with 12 bases lying between them. CDR3 length: 14 amino acids. The CDR3 sequence: CASSLPGALYEQYF. The CDR3 nucleotides read TGTGCCAGCAGCTTGCCGGGAGCCCTCTACGAGCAGTACTTC.

The V and J genes are TRBV10-3 and TRBJ2-7; D perhaps matches TRBD2 (6 bases). The CDR3 length is 13 residues. V was pared by 5 bases and J by 5 bases, with 13 bases between. Germline V CDR1 and CDR2: ENHRY, SYGVKD. CDR3 bases: TGTGCCATCAGTTCTAGCGCCCCCGACGAGCAGTACTTC. Its protein product is CAISSSAPDEQYF.

In nucleotides, the CDR3 is TGTGCCAGCAGTTTAGTTCAGGGAACTGAAGCTTTCTTT. This gives the protein CASSLVQGTEAFF. V usage is TRBV27 and J usage is TRBJ1-1; D may be TRBD1 (5 bases). V was clipped by 2 bases and J by 5 bases, with 9 bases between them. Germline CDR1 MNHEY, CDR2 SMNVEV (reference sequence). This CDR3 spans 13 amino acids.

The rearrangement links TRBV23-1 to TRBJ1-2, with D possibly TRBD1 on 6 matching bases. TRBV23-1 is placed among ORFs of uncertain function. The CDR3 is 16 residues long. Trimming cost V 5 bases and J 4 bases, with 20 bases left between them. The CDR3 here is CASSLTVRQEIYGYTF. CDR3 bases: TGCGCCAGCAGTTTAACGGTTCGACAGGAGATCTATGGCTACACCTTC.

This clone was observed once. V and J are TRBV3-1 (or the pseudogene TRBV3-2) and TRBJ1-4, with TRBD1 matching 8 bases. CDR3 length: 14 residues. Trimming cost V 4 bases and J 7 bases; bases outside gene matches: 5. Germline V gene sequence: CDR1 LGHDT, CDR2 YNNKEL (reference sequence). CDR3 protein: CASSPWDRSEKLFF. Here the CDR3 DNA reads TGTGCCAGCAGCCCTTGGGACAGGAGTGAAAAACTGTTTTTT.

The chain employs TRBV11-1 and TRBJ2-7; TRBD2 matches 10 bases. V lost 4 bases to trimming and J lost 0 bases; unmatched junction nucleotides: 3. The CDR3 consists of 15 residues. Germline values: CDR1 SGHAT, CDR2 FQDESV (reference sequence). The CDR3 spells CASSSWTSGSYEQYF. DNA for the CDR3: TGTGCCAGCAGCTCCTGGACTAGCGGCTCCTACGAGCAGTACTTC.

V usage is TRBV6-6 and J usage is TRBJ1-6; 7 bases fit TRBD1. J lost 9 bases, V lost 0 bases, and 5 bases had no gene match. The CDR3 sequence is 15 residues long. Germline CDR1 reads MNHNY; CDR2 reads SVGAGI (reference sequence). The CDR3 nucleotides are TGTGCCAGCAGTTACTCCCGGGACAGCCCTTCACCCCTCCACTTT. Translation gives CASSYSRDSPSPLHF.

The rearrangement uses TRBV12-3 or TRBV12-4 and TRBJ1-2, with TRBD1 matching over 7 bases. V shed 3 bases, J shed 6 bases, and the junction held 4 bases outside the gene matches. The CDR3 contains 13 residues. CDR3 bases: TGTGCCAGCAGTTTGGGACAGACCCATGGCTACACCTTC. Amino acid sequence: CASSLGQTHGYTF.

The chain employs TRBV12-3 or TRBV12-4 and TRBJ1-1, with a tentative D call TRBD1 (5 bases). Deletions cut 1 base from V and 7 bases from J, with 7 bases between. The CDR3 covers 12 residues. Here the CDR3 DNA reads TGTGCCAGCAGTTTAGAGGGGCGTGAAGCTTTCTTT. Translation: CASSLEGREAFF.

In the case of this clone: A read error may produce the germline difference seen at one junction end. V is TRBV11-2 and J is TRBJ2-7; D perhaps matches TRBD1 (6 bases). The germline CDR1 and CDR2 sequences are SGHAT and FQNNGV. The CDR3 is made up of 16 amino acids. The CDR3 is CASSLGSGTRTYQQYF. CDR3 DNA: TGTGCCAGCAGCTTAGGGTCCGGGACAAGAACCTACCAGCAGTACTTC.

V is TRBV3-1 (or the pseudogene TRBV3-2) and J is TRBJ2-1; D is perhaps TRBD2 (6 bases). CDR3 length: 13 residues. Germline V lookup: CDR1 LGHDT, CDR2 YNNKEL (reference sequence). Trimming cost V 1 base and J 7 bases, with 8 bases left between them. CDR3 region: CASSQVGGNEQFF. Here the CDR3 DNA reads TGTGCCAGCAGCCAAGTAGGAGGGAATGAGCAGTTCTTC.

The V gene is TRBV18, the J gene TRBJ1-1; weak D call: TRBD1 (5 bases). The CDR3 is 14 residues long. Germline V lookup: CDR1 KGHSH, CDR2 LQKENI. Trimming shortened V by 5 bases and J by 0 bases, and 10 bases separated the two germline ends. The CDR3, as DNA: TGTGCCAGCTCAAAGGGGTTGATGAACACTGAAGCTTTCTTT. Protein: CASSKGLMNTEAFF.